This record looks at one T cell receptor (beta chain) sequence and its context. From germline, CDR1 is MNHEY and CDR2 SMNVEV (reference sequence). The ends lost 3 bases at V and 0 bases at J; junction bases unmatched: 4. This CDR3 comprises 16 residues. This sample stems from a study of blood T cell repertoires in COVID-19. Looking at the study overall: Sites across the United States, Italy and Spain contributed samples from acute and convalescent COVID-19.

Under the authors' procedure: Nucleated cell number was recorded as an estimate derived from reference gene primer amplification. Clones were sequenced by immunoSEQ multiplex PCR, and TCRdb holds only the in-frame ones, with some missing. The V and J calls and clone size come from that table; D and trimming were worked out from the DNA. The table shows 200,000 or so clones, with 70% to 90% occurring only once. The sequenced sample consisted of peripheral blood. The chain joins TRBV27 to TRBJ2-1, with 8 bases aligning to TRBD2. This receptor was identified in a human donor with active or convalescent COVID-19. The donor label of this sample is uncertain. In DNA form, the CDR3 reads TGTGCCAGCAGTTTTTTAGCGGGGAGCTCCTACAATGAGCAGTTCTTC. Its protein is CASSFLAGSSYNEQFF.